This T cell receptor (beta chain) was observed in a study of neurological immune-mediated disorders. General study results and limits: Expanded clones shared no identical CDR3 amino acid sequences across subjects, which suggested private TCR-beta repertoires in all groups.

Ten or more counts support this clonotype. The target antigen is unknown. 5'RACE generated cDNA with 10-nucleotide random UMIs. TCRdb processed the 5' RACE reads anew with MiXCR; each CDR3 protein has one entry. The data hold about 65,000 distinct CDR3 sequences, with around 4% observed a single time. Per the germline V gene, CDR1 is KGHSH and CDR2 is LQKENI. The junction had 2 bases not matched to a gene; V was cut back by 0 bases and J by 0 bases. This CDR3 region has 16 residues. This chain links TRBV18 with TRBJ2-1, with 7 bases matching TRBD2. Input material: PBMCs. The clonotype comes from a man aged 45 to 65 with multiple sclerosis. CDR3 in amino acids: CASSPPGGSSYNEQFF. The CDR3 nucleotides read TGTGCCAGCTCACCACCGGGGGGGAGCTCCTACAATGAGCAGTTCTTC.